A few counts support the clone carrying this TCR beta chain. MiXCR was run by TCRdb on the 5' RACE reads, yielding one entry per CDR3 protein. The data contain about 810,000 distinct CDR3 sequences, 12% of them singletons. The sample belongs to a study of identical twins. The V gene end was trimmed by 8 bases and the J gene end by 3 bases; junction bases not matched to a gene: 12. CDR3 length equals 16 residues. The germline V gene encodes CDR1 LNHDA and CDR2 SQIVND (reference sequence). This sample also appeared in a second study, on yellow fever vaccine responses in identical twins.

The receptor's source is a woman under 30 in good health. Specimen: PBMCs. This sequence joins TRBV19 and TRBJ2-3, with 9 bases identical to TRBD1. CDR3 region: CASQPNRGRMTDTQYF. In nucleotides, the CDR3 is TGTGCCAGTCAACCCAACAGGGGGCGTATGACAGATACGCAGTATTTT.